This entry describes one T cell receptor beta chain. The V end was cut by 4 bases, the J end by 3 bases, with 10 bases between. Germline CDR1 reads SGHRS; CDR2 reads YFSETQ. This CDR3 has 13 amino acids. This specimen comes from a study of CD8+ T cells in alopecia areata. Study-wide background: Oral tofacitinib, 5 to 10 mg twice daily, was given in an open-label trial. Dosing spanned 6 to 18 months on tofacitinib, then 6 months off drug.

RNA extraction and reverse transcription yielded cDNA as sequencing template. Method: immunoSEQ multiplex PCR; TCRdb's copy keeps in-frame clones and lacks some. This sample has around 190,000 clones, with about three fifths found just once. Sample treatment: oral pan-JAK inhibitor, 5-10 mg twice daily. The specimen comprised CD4+ T cells sorted from blood, sampled at week 24, from a patient treated with tofacitinib. The receptor comes from a human donor with alopecia areata. This sequence joins TRBV5-1 and TRBJ1-2; D is unresolved. The chain's CDR3 is CASSIDIDYGYTF. CDR3 nucleotides: TGCGCCAGCAGCATTGACATTGACTATGGCTACACCTTC.